This T cell receptor (beta chain) emerged from a study of shared clonotypes between healthy human individuals. Profiled with immunoSEQ multiplex PCR; TCRdb holds only in-frame clones, not every one. The sample contains 2 million to 2.5 million clones, around 95% of which appear only once. A note on this clone: Other DNA sequences from this sample encode an identical CDR3 as well.

Trimming shortened V by 1 base and J by 8 bases, and 7 bases separated the two germline ends. Germline values: CDR1 SGHTA, CDR2 FQGNSA. CDR3 length: 12 residues. The chain has TRBV7-2 and TRBJ2-3; D uncertain. The specimen sequenced was naive CD4+ T cells sorted from blood. Stated subset: CD45RA+ positively selected. The TCR was taken from a man in his late teens or twenties in good health. CDR3 bases: TGTGCCAGCAGCTTAGGGCAATCTACGCAGTATTTT. This gives the protein CASSLGQSTQYF.